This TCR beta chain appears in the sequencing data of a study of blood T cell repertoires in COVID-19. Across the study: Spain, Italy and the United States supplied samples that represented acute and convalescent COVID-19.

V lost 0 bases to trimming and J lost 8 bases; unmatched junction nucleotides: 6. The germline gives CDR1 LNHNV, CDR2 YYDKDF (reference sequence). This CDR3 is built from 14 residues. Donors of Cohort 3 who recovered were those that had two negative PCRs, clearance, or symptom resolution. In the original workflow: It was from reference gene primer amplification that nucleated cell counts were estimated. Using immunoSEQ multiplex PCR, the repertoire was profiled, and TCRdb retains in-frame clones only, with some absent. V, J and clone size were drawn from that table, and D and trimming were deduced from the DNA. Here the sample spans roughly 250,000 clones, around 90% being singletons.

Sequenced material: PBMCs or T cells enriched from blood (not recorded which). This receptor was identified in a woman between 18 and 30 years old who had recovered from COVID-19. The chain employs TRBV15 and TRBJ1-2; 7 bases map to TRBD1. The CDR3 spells CATSRDQTGWGYTF. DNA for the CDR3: TGTGCCACCAGCAGAGATCAGACAGGGTGGGGCTACACCTTC.